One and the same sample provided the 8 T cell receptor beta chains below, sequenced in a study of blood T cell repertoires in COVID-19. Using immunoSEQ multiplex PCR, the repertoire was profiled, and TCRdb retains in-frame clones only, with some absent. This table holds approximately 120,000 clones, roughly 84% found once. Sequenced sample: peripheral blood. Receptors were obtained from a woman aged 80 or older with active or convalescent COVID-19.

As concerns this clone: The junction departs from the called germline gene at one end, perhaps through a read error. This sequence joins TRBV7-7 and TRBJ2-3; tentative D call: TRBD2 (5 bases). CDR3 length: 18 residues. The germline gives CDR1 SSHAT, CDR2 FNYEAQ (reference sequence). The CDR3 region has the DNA TGTGCTAGCAGCCCCTACCCCCCAGGACTTACTAGCACAGATACGCAGTATTTT. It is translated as CASSPYPPGLTSTDTQYF.

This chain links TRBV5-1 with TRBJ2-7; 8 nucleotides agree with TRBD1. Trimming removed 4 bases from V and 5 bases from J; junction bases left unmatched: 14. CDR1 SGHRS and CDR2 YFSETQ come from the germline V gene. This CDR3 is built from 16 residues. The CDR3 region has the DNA TGCGCCAGCAGCGCCAGACCCGAGACAGGGGTGGACGAGCAGTACTTC. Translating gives CASSARPETGVDEQYF.

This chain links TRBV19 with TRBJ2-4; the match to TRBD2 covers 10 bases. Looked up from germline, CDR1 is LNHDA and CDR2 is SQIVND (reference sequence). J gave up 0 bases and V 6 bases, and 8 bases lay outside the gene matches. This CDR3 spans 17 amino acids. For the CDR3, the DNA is TGTGCCAGTAGAAACTCAGCGGGAGGGATAGCCAAAAACATTCAGTACTTC. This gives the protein CASRNSAGGIAKNIQYF.

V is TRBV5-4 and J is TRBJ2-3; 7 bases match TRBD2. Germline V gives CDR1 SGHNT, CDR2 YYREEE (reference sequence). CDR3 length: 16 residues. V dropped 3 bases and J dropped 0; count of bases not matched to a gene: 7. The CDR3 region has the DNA TGTGCCAGCAGCTACCCGAGCGGGGCGAGCACAGATACGCAGTATTTT. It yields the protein CASSYPSGASTDTQYF.

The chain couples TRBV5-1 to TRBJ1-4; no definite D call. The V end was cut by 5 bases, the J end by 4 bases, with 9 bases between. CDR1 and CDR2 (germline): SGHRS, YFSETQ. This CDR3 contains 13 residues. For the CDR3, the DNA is TGCGCCAGCAGGGGCTCCCTTAATGAAAAACTGTTTTTT. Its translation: CASRGSLNEKLFF.

CDR3 region: CATTARWTEAFF. CDR3 DNA: TGTGCCACCACAGCCCGCTGGACTGAAGCTTTCTTT. The chain is built from TRBV28 and TRBJ1-1; D uncertain. V gave up 10 bases and J gave up 5 bases, with 14 bases separating them. There are 12 residues in the CDR3. Germline V CDR1 and CDR2: MDHEN, SYDVKM.

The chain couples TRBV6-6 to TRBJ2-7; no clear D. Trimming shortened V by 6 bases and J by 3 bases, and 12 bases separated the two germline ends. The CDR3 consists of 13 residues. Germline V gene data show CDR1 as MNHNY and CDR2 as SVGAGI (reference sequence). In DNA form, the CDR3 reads TGTGCCAGCAGCCGCGACACATTCTACGAGCAGTACTTC. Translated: CASSRDTFYEQYF.

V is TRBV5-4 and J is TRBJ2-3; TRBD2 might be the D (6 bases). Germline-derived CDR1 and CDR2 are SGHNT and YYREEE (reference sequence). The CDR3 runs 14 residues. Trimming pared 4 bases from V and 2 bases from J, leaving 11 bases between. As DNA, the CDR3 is TGTGCCAGCAGCGCCCAGGGACTCACAGATACGCAGTATTTT. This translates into CASSAQGLTDTQYF. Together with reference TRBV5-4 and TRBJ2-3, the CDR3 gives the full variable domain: ETGVTQSPTHLIKTRGQQVTLRCSSQSGHNTVSWYQQALGQGPQFIFQYYREEENGRGNFPPRFSGLQFPNYSSELNVNALELDDSALYLCASSAQGLTDTQYFGPGTRLTVL.